These 21 T cell receptor beta chains were all obtained from the same sample, sequenced in a study of blood T cell repertoires in COVID-19. Repertoires were generated with immunoSEQ multiplex PCR, while TCRdb's copy carries only in-frame clones and drops some. The data hold around 360,000 clones, with around 87% observed a single time. Sequenced: peripheral blood. All receptors derive from a woman aged 25 to 39 with COVID-19, enrolled during active disease.

The chain combines TRBV12-5 with TRBJ2-3, with 10 bases that match TRBD2. CDR3 length equals 15 residues. Germline CDR1 reads LGHNT; CDR2 reads FRNRAP. V dropped 5 bases and J dropped 3; count of bases not matched to a gene: 5. The CDR3 region is CASGRLAGVTDTQYF. The CDR3 DNA is TGTGCTAGTGGTCGGCTAGCGGGAGTGACAGATACGCAGTATTTT.

This clone was seen only once. The chain uses TRBV19 and TRBJ2-3; D possibly corresponds to TRBD1 (6 bases). Trimming took off 4 bases at V and 2 bases at J, with 13 bases between the two ends. Germline V lookup: CDR1 LNHDA, CDR2 SQIVND (reference sequence). This CDR3 region has 15 residues. The DNA for the CDR3 is TGTGCCAGTAGTAGGGACATGGAGTACACAGATACGCAGTATTTT. This gives the protein CASSRDMEYTDTQYF.

The V and J genes are TRBV19 and TRBJ1-1; unclear D gene. The V and J ends lost 7 bases and 3 bases respectively, with 9 bases between them. The CDR3 consists of 12 residues. Germline CDR1 reads LNHDA; CDR2 reads SQIVND (reference sequence). Written as DNA, the CDR3 is TGTGCCAGTAACACCGGGGACACTGAAGCTTTCTTT. Encoded protein: CASNTGDTEAFF.

The chain joins TRBV5-1 to TRBJ2-7; 9 nucleotides align to TRBD2. The CDR3 extends over 13 amino acids. The V gene's germline CDR1 is SGHRS and CDR2 YFSETQ. V gave up 0 bases and J gave up 13 bases; unmatched junction bases: 8. This CDR3 reads CASSLGSGSMVYF. In nucleotides, the CDR3 is TGCGCCAGCAGCTTGGGTAGCGGGAGTATGGTTTACTTC.

In nucleotides, the CDR3 is TGTGCCAGCAGCGGACCCAAGGGGATAGAGACCCAGTACTTC. Residues: CASSGPKGIETQYF. This rearrangement joins TRBV2 to TRBJ2-5; TRBD1 is a possible D gene (5 bases). V lost 6 bases and J 4 bases, leaving 15 bases between the germline ends. From germline, CDR1 is SNHLY and CDR2 FYNNEI. The CDR3 runs to 14 residues.

Points on this clone: The sample contains more than one DNA sequence encoding this CDR3. The J gene is TRBJ1-1, the V gene TRBV11-2, with unresolved D. Germline values: CDR1 SGHAT, CDR2 FQNNGV. CDR3 length: 13 amino acids. Trimming stripped 0 bases from V and 1 base from J, with 3 bases between. The CDR3 coding sequence is TGTGCCAGCAGCTTAGAGGCGAACACTGAAGCTTTCTTT. As protein: CASSLEANTEAFF.

V and J are TRBV7-2 and TRBJ1-2; possibly TRBD1 for D (5 bases). Between the trimmed V and J ends, which lost 4 bases and 0 bases, there was a span of 12 bases. The V gene's germline CDR1 is SGHTA and CDR2 FQGNSA. CDR3 length: 15 amino acids. CDR3 bases: TGTGCCAGCAGCTACAGGAATTTGCCTAACTATGGCTACACCTTC. Amino acids: CASSYRNLPNYGYTF. Using reference TRBV7-2 and TRBJ1-2 for the parts outside the CDR3, the full variable domain is GAGVSQSPSNKVTEKGKDVELRCDPISGHTALYWYRQSLGQGLEFLIYFQGNSAPDKSGLPSDRFSAERTGGSVSTLTIQRTQQEDSAVYLCASSYRNLPNYGYTFGSGTRLTVV.

This clone was observed a single time. The chain couples TRBV6-4 to TRBJ2-2, with D uncertain. Germline V lookup: CDR1 MRHNA, CDR2 SNTAGT. This CDR3 comprises 14 residues. V lost 4 bases and J 3 bases, leaving 9 bases between the germline ends. The DNA of the CDR3 is TGTGCCAGCAGTGTACTGGTACACACCGGGGAGCTGTTTTTT. This translates into CASSVLVHTGELFF.

The rearrangement uses TRBV5-1 and TRBJ2-1, with 8 bases identical to TRBD1. The length of the CDR3 is 16 residues. The V and J ends lost 0 bases and 7 bases, in that order; junction bases with no gene match: 9. Germline CDR1 and CDR2: SGHRS and YFSETQ. The CDR3 DNA reads TGCGCCAGCAGCTTGGGGACAGGGATTGTGGGTAATGAGCAGTTCTTC. Protein: CASSLGTGIVGNEQFF.

This chain uses TRBV7-2 with TRBJ1-1; D perhaps matches TRBD1 (6 bases). The germline V and J ends were trimmed by 1 base and 0 bases, with 9 bases remaining between them. The CDR3 is made up of 15 amino acids. CDR1 is SGHTA and CDR2 is FQGNSA in the germline V gene. The CDR3 coding sequence is TGTGCCAGCAGCTTAGAGGGGGTCTTGAACACTGAAGCTTTCTTT. Translation gives CASSLEGVLNTEAFF.

The chain uses TRBV11-3 and TRBJ2-2, with D possibly TRBD1 on 5 matching bases. Per germline, CDR1 SGHNT and CDR2 YENEEA. CDR3 length: 14 residues. Between the trimmed V and J ends, which lost 6 bases and 1 base, there was a span of 9 bases. DNA for the CDR3: TGTGCCAGCAGTATAGGACAGAACACCGGGGAGCTGTTTTTT. This codes for CASSIGQNTGELFF. Using reference TRBV11-3 and TRBJ2-2 for the parts outside the CDR3, the full variable domain is EAGVVQSPRYKIIEKKQPVAFWCNPISGHNTLYWYLQNLGQGPELLIRYENEEAVDDSQLPKDRFSAERLKGVDSTLKIQPAELGDSAVYLCASSIGQNTGELFFGEGSRLTVL.

V usage is TRBV5-4 and J usage is TRBJ2-2, with a tentative D call TRBD2 (7 bases). This CDR3 contains 15 residues. Germline V CDR1 and CDR2: SGHNT, YYREEE (reference sequence). V was shortened by 4 bases and J by 5 bases, with 15 bases between the two germline ends. The CDR3 nucleotides read TGTGCCAGCAGCGGGGGGGCAAAAGGTACCGGGGAGCTGTTTTTT. This codes for CASSGGAKGTGELFF. The full variable domain, its missing parts supplied by reference TRBV5-4 and TRBJ2-2, is ETGVTQSPTHLIKTRGQQVTLRCSSQSGHNTVSWYQQALGQGPQFIFQYYREEENGRGNFPPRFSGLQFPNYSSELNVNALELDDSALYLCASSGGAKGTGELFFGEGSRLTVL.

J is TRBJ2-6 and V is TRBV4-1, with 11 bases identical to TRBD1. The V gene's germline CDR1 is MGHRA and CDR2 YSYEKL. The ends lost 3 bases at V and 0 bases at J; junction bases unmatched: 13. The length of the CDR3 is 21 residues. CDR3 sequence reads: CASSQAAVGGTGGSGANVLTF. The DNA for the CDR3 is TGCGCCAGCAGCCAGGCTGCCGTCGGGGGGACAGGGGGCTCTGGGGCCAACGTCCTGACTTTC.

The chain couples TRBV4-2 to TRBJ1-2; weak D call: TRBD1 (6 bases). Germline V CDR1 and CDR2: LGHNA, YNFKEQ. The CDR3 is 16 residues long. V lost 1 base to trimming and J lost 3 bases, with 15 bases between them. CDR3: CASSQGRGAWDYGYTF. The CDR3 nucleotides read TGTGCCAGCAGCCAAGGTCGGGGGGCATGGGACTATGGCTACACCTTC.

The rearrangement links TRBV28 to TRBJ2-7; TRBD1 aligns across 9 bases. CDR3 size: 13 residues. Losses at the gene ends were 5 bases for V and 2 bases for J; bases not matched to a gene: 1. Germline CDR1 reads MDHEN; CDR2 reads SYDVKM. DNA of the CDR3: TGTGCCAGCAGTCGGACAGGGGCCTACGAGCAGTACTTC. Protein product: CASSRTGAYEQYF.

Written as DNA, the CDR3 is TGTGCCAGCAGTGAGGGACAGAAGTATGGCTACACCTTC. This gives the protein CASSEGQKYGYTF. The chain has TRBV28 and TRBJ1-2; 7 bases are shared with TRBD1. J was trimmed by 5 bases and V by 5 bases; bases with no gene match: 5. The germline gives CDR1 MDHEN, CDR2 SYDVKM. The CDR3 has 13 residues.

The gene calls are TRBV3-1 (or the pseudogene TRBV3-2) and TRBJ2-2, with 11 bases fitting TRBD2. This CDR3 spans 19 amino acids. Germline CDR1 is LGHDT and CDR2 is YNNKEL (reference sequence). The J segment lost 3 bases and the V segment lost 0 bases, leaving 9 bases of the junction unmatched. CDR3 coding DNA: TGTGCCAGCAGCCAAGAAGGCGGAATAGCGGGAGGGGACACCGGGGAGCTGTTTTTT. This gives the protein CASSQEGGIAGGDTGELFF.

The chain uses TRBV9 and TRBJ2-1; TRBD2 matches at 11 bases. Germline trimming cut 0 bases from V and 4 bases from J; bases unmatched to any gene: 9. From germline, CDR1 is SGDLS and CDR2 YYNGEE. CDR3 length: 18 amino acids. For the CDR3, the DNA is TGTGCCAGCAGCGTAGGTCCTAGCGGGAGGCGGTTGTACAATGAGCAGTTCTTC. This gives the protein CASSVGPSGRRLYNEQFF.

Details on this clone: Other DNA sequences from this sample encode an identical CDR3 as well. This rearrangement joins TRBV2 to TRBJ2-7; D is unresolved. V lost 1 base to trimming and J lost 4 bases, with 5 bases between them. The CDR3 runs 12 residues. CDR1 is SNHLY and CDR2 is FYNNEI in the germline V gene. CDR3 coding DNA: TGTGCCAGCAGTGAAGGAGGTTACGAGCAGTACTTC. This gives the protein CASSEGGYEQYF.

The chain carries TRBV29-1 and TRBJ2-7, with D unclear. There are 11 residues in the CDR3. Germline V gives CDR1 SQVTM, CDR2 ANQGSEA. Here the CDR3 reads CLAQASYEQYF. CDR3 in DNA: TGCCTCGCGCAGGCCTCCTACGAGCAGTACTTC.

The chain employs TRBV3-1 (or the pseudogene TRBV3-2) and TRBJ2-1; D perhaps matches TRBD2 (6 bases). In germline, CDR1 is LGHDT, CDR2 YNNKEL (reference sequence). With 4 bases removed from V and 7 bases from J, the gap between germline ends came to 8 bases. The CDR3 spans 12 residues. The CDR3 region has the DNA TGTGCCAGCAGCCGACTAGGGAATGAGCAGTTCTTC. This translates into CASSRLGNEQFF.